The 12 T cell receptor beta chains in this list originate from one sample, sequenced in a study of cytomegalovirus exposure and HLA in healthy donors. Primers included in the PCR were 60 Vbeta and 13 Jbeta primers. Here immunoSEQ multiplex PCR was the method, and the copy in TCRdb shows in-frame clones only, minus some. The top ten clones hold roughly 4.9% of a sample with 160,000 or so clones, approximately 80% of them seen once. The source material was PBMCs. The receptors were sampled from a woman aged 18 to 35 in good health and CMV-seropositive.

This chain's CDR3 is CASSQDTGQATYEQYF. CDR3 DNA: TGCGCCAGCAGCCAAGATACCGGACAGGCAACCTACGAGCAGTACTTC. J is TRBJ2-7 and V is TRBV4-3, with 7 bases that match TRBD1. CDR1 is LGHNA and CDR2 is YSLEER in the germline V gene. Losses at the gene ends were 0 bases for V and 2 bases for J; bases not matched to a gene: 7. The length of the CDR3 is 16 residues.

This clone was detected a few times. The same CDR3 is also encoded by other DNA sequences in this sample. V is TRBV19 and J is TRBJ2-2; 12 nucleotides line up with TRBD1. Trimming cost V 4 bases and J 4 bases; bases outside gene matches: 4. Germline V CDR1 and CDR2: LNHDA, SQIVND (reference sequence). This CDR3 has 16 amino acids. Here the CDR3 reads CASSKGQGAGTGELFF. DNA for the CDR3: TGTGCCAGTAGTAAGGGACAGGGGGCCGGCACCGGGGAGCTGTTTTTT.

This clone was observed once. The rearrangement uses TRBV14 and TRBJ1-6; 7 positions agree with TRBD1. This CDR3 is built from 15 residues. The ends lost 5 bases at V and 8 bases at J; junction bases unmatched: 9. Germline V gene lookup returns CDR1 SGHDN and CDR2 FVKESK. The DNA of the CDR3 is TGTGCCAGCAGCACGTACAGGGGTACTCATTCACCCCTCCACTTT. Its protein is CASSTYRGTHSPLHF. The full variable domain, completed using reference TRBV14 and TRBJ1-6, is EAGVTQFPSHSVIEKGQTVTLRCDPISGHDNLYWYRRVMGKEIKFLLHFVKESKQDESGMPNNRFLAERTGGTYSTLKVQPAELEDSGVYFCASSTYRGTHSPLHFGNGTRLTVT.

The chain links TRBV12-5 to TRBJ1-2; D gene ambiguous. The CDR3 extends over 18 amino acids. CDR1 is LGHNT, CDR2 FRNRAP, per germline. Trimming left V 2 bases short and J 8 bases short, with 27 bases between. This CDR3 is CASGLSEIRRDRNKGYTF. In nucleotides, the CDR3 is TGTGCTAGTGGTTTGAGCGAAATTCGGCGGGATCGGAATAAAGGCTACACCTTC.

The chain links TRBV19 to TRBJ2-2; 9 nucleotides align to TRBD1. V gave up 4 bases and J gave up 5 bases; unmatched junction bases: 5. Per germline, CDR1 LNHDA and CDR2 SQIVND (reference sequence). The CDR3 sequence is 15 residues long. The CDR3 DNA reads as TGTGCCAGTAGTAGAATTGACAGGGGGACCGGGGAGCTGTTTTTT. Translation gives CASSRIDRGTGELFF. The complete variable domain, with remaining parts taken from reference TRBV19 and TRBJ2-2, reads DGGITQSPKYLFRKEGQNVTLSCEQNLNHDAMYWYRQDPGQGLRLIYYSQIVNDFQKGDIAEGYSVSREKKESFPLTVTSAQKNPTAFYLCASSRIDRGTGELFFGEGSRLTVL.

The J gene is TRBJ1-1, the V gene TRBV6-5, with D perhaps TRBD1 (5 bases). The CDR3 consists of 15 residues. Trimming left V 0 bases short and J 4 bases short, with 12 bases between. The germline V gene encodes CDR1 MNHEY and CDR2 SVGAGI. The CDR3 loop reads CASSYSGGRGTEAFF. The CDR3 DNA reads TGTGCCAGCAGTTACTCGGGGGGAAGGGGCACTGAAGCTTTCTTT.

This chain's CDR3 is CASSFGGDQETQYF. The CDR3 coding sequence is TGTGCCAGCAGCTTCGGGGGGGACCAAGAGACCCAGTACTTC. J is TRBJ2-5 and V is TRBV7-9; 8 bases map to TRBD2. Germline CDR1 is SEHNR and CDR2 is FQNEAQ (reference sequence). CDR3 length: 14 amino acids. After removal of 3 bases from V and 0 bases from J, the junction contained 0 bases not matched to a gene.

This clone was found once. The chain is built from TRBV6-1 and TRBJ1-6; D might be TRBD1 (6 bases). The germline gives CDR1 MNHNS, CDR2 SASEGT. The CDR3 is 14 amino acids. Trimming took off 4 bases at V and 4 bases at J, with 8 bases between the two ends. CDR3 sequence: CASSVGQYNSPLHF. CDR3 DNA sequence: TGTGCCAGCAGTGTCGGACAGTATAATTCACCCCTCCACTTT.

This rearrangement joins TRBV10-3 to TRBJ2-7; TRBD1 aligns across 7 bases. The CDR3 runs 14 residues. CDR1 ENHRY and CDR2 SYGVKD come from the germline V gene. The V and J ends lost 6 bases and 2 bases, in that order; junction bases with no gene match: 7. Here the CDR3 DNA reads TGTGCCATCAGCCAGACAGGGATCCCCTACGAGCAGTACTTC. Translated: CAISQTGIPYEQYF.

As to this clone: One junction end does not reproduce the germline sequence, and a read error may be involved. The chain uses TRBV7-7 and TRBJ2-5, with 10 bases aligning to TRBD2. The CDR3 sequence is 15 residues long. Per the germline V gene, CDR1 is SSHAT and CDR2 is FNYEAQ (reference sequence). Here the CDR3 DNA reads TGTGCTAGCAGCTTAGGGCTAGCGGGGGTTGAGACCCAGTACTTC. It yields the protein CASSLGLAGVETQYF.

The genes are TRBV27 and TRBJ1-6; no firm D call. V was shortened by 6 bases and J by 3 bases, with 6 bases between the two germline ends. CDR3 size: 13 residues. CDR1 and CDR2 from the germline V gene are MNHEY and SMNVEV (reference sequence). This chain's CDR3 is CASSQYYNSPLHF. CDR3 coding DNA: TGTGCCAGCAGCCAGTACTATAATTCACCCCTCCACTTT.

The chain is built from TRBV11-2 and TRBJ2-1, with D possibly TRBD1 on 6 matching bases. Germline assignment: CDR1 SGHAT and CDR2 FQNNGV. The CDR3 sequence is 14 residues long. The ends were cut back, 2 bases at V and 8 bases at J, with 13 bases in the middle. The CDR3, as DNA: TGTGCCAGCAGCTTAAGAGGGGGTGGCCATGAGCAGTTCTTC. Its translation: CASSLRGGGHEQFF. The full variable domain, in which reference TRBV11-2 and TRBJ2-1 provide the parts outside the CDR3, is EAGVAQSPRYKIIEKRQSVAFWCNPISGHATLYWYQQILGQGPKLLIQFQNNGVVDDSQLPKDRFSAERLKGVDSTLKIQPAKLEDSAVYLCASSLRGGGHEQFFGPGTRLTVL.